The clone carrying this T cell receptor (beta chain) was detected only a few times. This sample was included in a study of shared clonotypes between healthy human individuals. CDR3 size: 15 residues. Germline V gene sequence: CDR1 SGHRS, CDR2 YFSETQ. Trimming took 5 bases from V and 3 from J, leaving 16 bases between them. Data came from immunoSEQ multiplex PCR; TCRdb stores just in-frame clones and leaves some out. The table lists under 850,000 clones, 72% of them singletons. The chain is built from TRBV5-1 and TRBJ2-3, with TRBD2 as a possible D gene (6 bases). The sequenced sample was memory CD4+ T cells sorted from blood. Sample subset: CD45RA-negative fraction. The receptor's source is a woman in her 30s in good health. The CDR3 sequence is CASRLASRGTDTQYF. DNA of the CDR3: TGCGCCAGCAGGTTAGCGTCCCGGGGGACAGATACGCAGTATTTT.